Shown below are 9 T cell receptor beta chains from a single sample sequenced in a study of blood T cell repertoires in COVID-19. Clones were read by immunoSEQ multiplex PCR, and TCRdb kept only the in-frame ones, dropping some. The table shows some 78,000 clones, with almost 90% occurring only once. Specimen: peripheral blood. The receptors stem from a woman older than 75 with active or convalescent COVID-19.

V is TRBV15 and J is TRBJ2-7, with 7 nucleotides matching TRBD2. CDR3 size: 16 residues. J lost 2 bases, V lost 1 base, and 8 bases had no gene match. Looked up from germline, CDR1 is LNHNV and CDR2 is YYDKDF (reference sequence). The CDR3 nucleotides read TGTGCCACCAGCAGAGGGACTAGTTTAAACCCCTACGAGCAGTACTTC. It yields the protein CATSRGTSLNPYEQYF. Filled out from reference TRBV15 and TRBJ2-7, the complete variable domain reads DAMVIQNPRYQVTQFGKPVTLSCSQTLNHNVMYWYQQKSSQAPKLLFHYYDKDFNNEADTPDNFQSRRPNTSFCFLDIRSPGLGDTAMYLCATSRGTSLNPYEQYFGPGTRLTVT.

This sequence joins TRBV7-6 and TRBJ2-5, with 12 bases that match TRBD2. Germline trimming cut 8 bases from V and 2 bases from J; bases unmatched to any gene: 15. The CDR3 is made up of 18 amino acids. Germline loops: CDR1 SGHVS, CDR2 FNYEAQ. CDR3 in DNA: TGTGCCAGCGCATGGAGGGCTAGCGGGAGGGCTTATCAAGAGACCCAGTACTTC. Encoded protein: CASAWRASGRAYQETQYF.

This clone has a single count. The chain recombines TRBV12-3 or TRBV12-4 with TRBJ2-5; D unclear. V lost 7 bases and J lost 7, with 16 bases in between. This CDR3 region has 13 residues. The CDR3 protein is CASNPRGVGTQYF. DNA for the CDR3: TGTGCCAGCAATCCTAGAGGAGTGGGGACCCAGTACTTC.

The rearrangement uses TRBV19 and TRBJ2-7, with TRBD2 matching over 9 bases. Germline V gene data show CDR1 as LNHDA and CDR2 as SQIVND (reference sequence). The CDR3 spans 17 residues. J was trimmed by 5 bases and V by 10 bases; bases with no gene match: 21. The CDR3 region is CATAEIAGDAPSNEQYF. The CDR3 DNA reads TGTGCCACCGCCGAAATAGCGGGAGATGCCCCCTCGAACGAGCAGTACTTC.

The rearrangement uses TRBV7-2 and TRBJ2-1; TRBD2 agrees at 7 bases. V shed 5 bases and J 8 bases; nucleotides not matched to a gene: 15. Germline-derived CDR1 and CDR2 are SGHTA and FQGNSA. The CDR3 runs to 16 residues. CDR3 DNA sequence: TGTGCCAGCAGCCCTTTTGGCGGCGGGAGAGGCGATGAGCAGTTCTTC. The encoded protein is CASSPFGGGRGDEQFF.

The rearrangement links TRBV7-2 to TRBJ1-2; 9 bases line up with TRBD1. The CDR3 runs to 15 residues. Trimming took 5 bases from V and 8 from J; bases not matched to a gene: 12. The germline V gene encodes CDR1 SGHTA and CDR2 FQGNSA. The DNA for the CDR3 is TGTGCCAGCAGCAACCATACCGGGACAGGGCGGGGCTACACCTTC. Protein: CASSNHTGTGRGYTF.

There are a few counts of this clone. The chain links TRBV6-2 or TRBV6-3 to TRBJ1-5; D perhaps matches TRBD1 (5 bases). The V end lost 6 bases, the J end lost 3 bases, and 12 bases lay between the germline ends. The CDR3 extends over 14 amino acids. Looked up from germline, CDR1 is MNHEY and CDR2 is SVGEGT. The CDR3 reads CASSNMTVNQPQHF. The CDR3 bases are TGTGCCAGCAGCAACATGACAGTCAATCAGCCCCAGCATTTT.

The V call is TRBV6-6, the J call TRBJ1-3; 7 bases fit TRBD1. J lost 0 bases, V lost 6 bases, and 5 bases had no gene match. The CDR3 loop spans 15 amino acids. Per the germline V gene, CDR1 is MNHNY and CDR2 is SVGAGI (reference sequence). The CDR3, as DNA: TGTGCCAGCAGCCGAGGGGACAGCTCTGGAAACACCATATATTTT. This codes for CASSRGDSSGNTIYF.

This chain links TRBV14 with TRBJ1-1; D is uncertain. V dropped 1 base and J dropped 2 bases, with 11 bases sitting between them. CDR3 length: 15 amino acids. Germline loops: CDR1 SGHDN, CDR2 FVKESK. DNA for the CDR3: TGTGCCAGCAGCCAAGGGAGGGTTGGCAACACTGAAGCTTTCTTT. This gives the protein CASSQGRVGNTEAFF.